This T cell receptor beta chain was observed in a study of OX40 agonist ivuxolimab in advanced cancers. The method was immunoSEQ multiplex PCR; TCRdb's version includes in-frame clones alone and lacks a portion of them. The sample carries 80,000 to 100,000 clones, 85% to 90% recorded once. The sample consisted of CD4+ or CD8+ T cells sorted from blood, taken in a trial of the OX40 agonist ivuxolimab. The TCR comes from an adult with an advanced solid tumor such as melanoma, head and neck, liver or kidney cancer.

This CDR3 is CASSPAGGGSVRTQYF. The CDR3 DNA reads TGTGCCAGCAGCCCCGCAGGGGGGGGAAGTGTCAGGACCCAGTACTTC. The V and J genes are TRBV7-2 and TRBJ2-5; D is possibly TRBD1 or TRBD2 (7 bases each). Germline CDR1 SGHTA, CDR2 FQGNSA. CDR3 length equals 16 residues. Trimming shortened V by 5 bases and J by 7 bases, and 23 bases separated the two germline ends.